This TCR beta chain was captured by sequencing in a study of cytotoxic CD8 clonotypes in ibrutinib-treated CLL. As for the study in general: Results showed about 24 partial and 2 complete responses; following median roughly 66 months, 14 remained remitted, approximately 12 advanced. Productive templates averaged approximately 250,000 per sample, and productive rearrangements 90,000 to 95,000.

The protocol was immunoSEQ multiplex PCR, while the TCRdb copy is restricted to in-frame clones and leaves out a portion. The table records about 310,000 clones, about 80% of them present only once. Germline V gene data show CDR1 as LGHNA and CDR2 as YNFKEQ. V gave up 4 bases and J gave up 6 bases, with 7 bases separating them. The CDR3 covers 12 residues. Source: PBMCs, taken before ibrutinib treatment. V is TRBV4-2 and J is TRBJ1-5; no reliable D call. This sequence was found in a human donor with chronic lymphocytic leukemia. CDR3 bases: TGTGCCAGCAGCCCGAACGCTCAGCCCCAGCATTTT. It codes for CASSPNAQPQHF.